Below, 27 T cell receptor beta chains from the same sample are listed, as sequenced in a study of blood T cell repertoires in COVID-19. Some clones are missing from TCRdb's copy, which holds only in-frame ones; the method was immunoSEQ multiplex PCR. Among roughly 57,000 clones listed, roughly 90% were seen once. Sample: peripheral blood. These TCRs come from a human donor in a cohort sampled during active COVID-19.

This sequence joins TRBV28 and TRBJ1-2, with D hard to call. The CDR3 contains 12 residues. CDR1 and CDR2 (germline): MDHEN, SYDVKM. V lost 4 bases and J 8 bases, leaving 11 bases between the germline ends. In DNA form, the CDR3 reads TGTGCCAGCAGTTCCCCCCCCTTAGGCTACACCTTC. Translating gives CASSSPPLGYTF.

The chain recombines TRBV6-1 with TRBJ2-2; no firm D call. V lost 2 bases and J 7 bases, leaving 11 bases between the germline ends. The CDR3 totals 14 residues. CDR1 MNHNS and CDR2 SASEGT come from the germline V gene. CDR3 coding DNA: TGTGCCAGCAGTGAAAACCAGGTCCTCGGGGAGCTGTTTTTT. It specifies CASSENQVLGELFF.

This chain uses TRBV4-2 with TRBJ2-1; TRBD2 might be the D (6 bases). Germline CDR1 reads LGHNA; CDR2 reads YNFKEQ. V lost 0 bases and J 6 bases, leaving 12 bases between the germline ends. The length of the CDR3 is 15 residues. The CDR3 DNA is TGTGCCAGCAGCCAAGATCCCGGGAGTTCCAATGAGCAGTTCTTC. Protein: CASSQDPGSSNEQFF.

The chain has TRBV7-2 and TRBJ2-5; 10 nucleotides agree with TRBD1. This CDR3 has 14 residues. The V gene's germline CDR1 is SGHTA and CDR2 FQGNSA. Losses at the gene ends were 5 bases for V and 5 bases for J; bases not matched to a gene: 5. This chain's CDR3 is CASSKDRGRETQYF. The DNA for the CDR3 is TGTGCCAGCAGCAAAGACAGGGGGCGGGAGACCCAGTACTTC.

As regards this clone: Germline and junction disagree at one end, which may indicate a read error. This chain connects TRBV11-1 to TRBJ1-1, with D possibly TRBD1 on 6 matching bases. The CDR3 runs to 13 residues. The germline V gene has CDR1 SGHAT and CDR2 FQDESV (reference sequence). This CDR3 reads CASSLDRNAEAFF. The CDR3 coding sequence is TGTGCCAGCAGCCTTGACAGGAACGCTGAAGCTTTCTTT.

The chain joins TRBV2 to TRBJ2-3; TRBD2 matches 10 bases. This CDR3 region has 16 residues. V trimming: 3 bases; J trimming: 6 bases; junction bases outside the gene matches: 9. Germline V gene lookup returns CDR1 SNHLY and CDR2 FYNNEI. The CDR3 sequence: CASSDRSSGGKDTQYF. CDR3 DNA sequence: TGTGCCAGCAGTGATCGTTCTAGCGGGGGTAAGGATACGCAGTATTTT. Full variable domain (remainder filled in from reference TRBV2 and TRBJ2-3): EPEVTQTPSHQVTQMGQEVILRCVPISNHLYFYWYRQILGQKVEFLVSFYNNEISEKSEIFDDQFSVERPDGSNFTLKIRSTKLEDSAMYFCASSDRSSGGKDTQYFGPGTRLTVL.

This chain links TRBV25-1 with TRBJ2-1; possibly TRBD2 for D (5 bases). V lost 1 base, J lost 5 bases, and 12 bases lay in between. Germline V lookup: CDR1 MGHDK, CDR2 SYGVNS. The length of the CDR3 is 15 residues. CDR3 sequence reads: CASSEFRAANNEQFF. In nucleotides, the CDR3 is TGTGCCAGCAGTGAATTCAGAGCGGCCAACAATGAGCAGTTCTTC.

The V and J genes are TRBV5-3 and TRBJ1-4; TRBD1 agrees at 9 bases. TRBV5-3 is annotated as an ORF whose role is uncertain. CDR3 length: 16 residues. Trimming cost V 4 bases and J 4 bases; bases outside gene matches: 8. The CDR3, as DNA: TGTGCCAGAAGCCCCGGACAGGGGCCCTGTAATGAAAAACTGTTTTTT. It encodes CARSPGQGPCNEKLFF.

This clone was detected a few times. The genes are TRBV7-4 and TRBJ1-5, with 8 bases fitting TRBD1. This CDR3 comprises 19 residues. V trimming: 4 bases; J trimming: 0 bases; junction bases outside the gene matches: 14. Germline V gene data show CDR1 as SGHVT and CDR2 as SQSDAQ. The CDR3 DNA sequence: TGTGCCAGCAGCTCAAGGGACAGGTCGGCGGACGATAGCAATCAGCCCCAGCATTTT. It specifies CASSSRDRSADDSNQPQHF.

This sequence joins TRBV15 and TRBJ2-6, with 10 bases matching TRBD1. The junction had 9 bases not matched to a gene; V was cut back by 3 bases and J by 4 bases. This CDR3 comprises 18 residues. Germline V gene lookup returns CDR1 LNHNV and CDR2 YYDKDF (reference sequence). Here the CDR3 reads CATSRGQGTSKGANVLTF. CDR3 nucleotide sequence: TGTGCCACCAGCAGGGGACAGGGGACGTCAAAGGGGGCCAACGTCCTGACTTTC.

The CDR3 sequence is CASSQTTASTDTQYF. CDR3 DNA sequence: TGCGCCAGCAGCCAGACTACGGCTAGCACAGATACGCAGTATTTT. The chain is built from TRBV5-1 and TRBJ2-3; TRBD2 is a possible D gene (5 bases). Germline CDR1 reads SGHRS; CDR2 reads YFSETQ. V lost 4 bases, J lost 0 bases, and 12 bases lay in between. The CDR3 has 15 amino acids.

The CDR3 loop is CASSPRTGSDSPLHF. DNA of the CDR3: TGTGCCAGCAGCCCGCGGACAGGGAGCGATTCACCCCTCCACTTT. The chain uses TRBV9 and TRBJ1-6, with TRBD1 identical over 8 bases. The CDR3 runs to 15 residues. V lost 4 bases and J lost 8; bases outside the gene matches: 8. CDR1 and CDR2 from the germline V gene are SGDLS and YYNGEE.

The V and J genes are TRBV15 and TRBJ2-3; TRBD1 might be the D (6 bases). With 5 bases removed from V and 1 base from J, the gap between germline ends came to 13 bases. The CDR3 has 15 residues. CDR1 and CDR2 (germline): LNHNV, YYDKDF (reference sequence). CDR3 in amino acids: CATSLQGLGTDTQYF. The CDR3 bases are TGTGCCACCAGCCTTCAGGGGTTGGGCACAGATACGCAGTATTTT.

This chain uses TRBV19 with TRBJ1-2; no reliable D call. V was pared by 3 bases and J by 5 bases, with 13 bases between. CDR1 and CDR2 from the germline V gene are LNHDA and SQIVND (reference sequence). The CDR3 runs to 14 residues. The CDR3 sequence: CASSIAGRIYGYTF. CDR3 coding DNA: TGTGCCAGTAGTATCGCGGGCAGGATTTATGGCTACACCTTC.

The chain uses TRBV11-2 and TRBJ1-6, with no clear D. This CDR3 is built from 14 residues. V shed 5 bases and J shed 0 bases, with 5 bases lying between them. From germline, CDR1 is SGHAT and CDR2 FQNNGV. CDR3 amino acids: CASSEFSYNSPLHF. For the CDR3, the DNA is TGTGCCAGCAGCGAGTTCTCCTATAATTCACCCCTCCACTTT.

This chain joins TRBV3-1 (or the pseudogene TRBV3-2) and TRBJ2-5; 8 bases align to TRBD1. V was pared by 3 bases and J by 5 bases, with 5 bases of the junction left unmatched. The CDR3 is made up of 14 amino acids. Germline CDR1 reads LGHDT; CDR2 reads YNNKEL (reference sequence). The CDR3, as DNA: TGTGCCAGCAGCCATGCTAACAGGGGGGAGACCCAGTACTTC. This translates into CASSHANRGETQYF.

Ten or more counts support this clone. The chain recombines TRBV7-9 with TRBJ2-7; 7 bases line up with TRBD1. Germline V gene data show CDR1 as SEHNR and CDR2 as FQNEAQ (reference sequence). CDR3 length: 15 residues. Unmatched junction bases numbered 7, after V lost 5 bases and J lost 0 bases. Here the CDR3 reads CASSPLDRDSYEQYF. As DNA, the CDR3 is TGTGCCAGCAGCCCCCTAGACAGGGACTCCTACGAGCAGTACTTC.

This clone was seen only once. The chain is built from TRBV5-1 and TRBJ2-3, with a weak D call TRBD2 (6 bases). This CDR3 region has 19 residues. V shed 2 bases and J shed 2 bases, with 24 bases lying between them. The V gene's germline CDR1 is SGHRS and CDR2 YFSETQ. The CDR3 nucleotides read TGCGCCAGCAGCTTTAAGGATGGGACTGATAAAAAAGCCACAGATACGCAGTATTTT. Translating it yields CASSFKDGTDKKATDTQYF.

The chain carries TRBV7-6 and TRBJ1-1; D remains unclear. Germline CDR1 SGHVS, CDR2 FNYEAQ. The V and J ends lost 5 bases and 4 bases respectively, with 17 bases between them. The CDR3 has 15 amino acids. The CDR3 spells CASSLTPTGGTEAFF. The CDR3 nucleotides are TGTGCCAGCAGCCTCACCCCAACCGGAGGCACTGAAGCTTTCTTT.

Comments on this clone: Other DNA sequences in the same sample also yield this CDR3. CDR3 protein: CASSLEGQPQHF. The CDR3, as DNA: TGTGCCAGCAGTTTGGAGGGGCAGCCCCAGCATTTT. The chain links TRBV12-3 or TRBV12-4 to TRBJ1-5; TRBD1 is a possible D gene (5 bases). V was cut by 3 bases and J by 7 bases, with 7 bases left in between. The length of the CDR3 is 12 residues.

V usage is TRBV6-2 or TRBV6-3 and J usage is TRBJ1-2; 12 bases are shared with TRBD1. Germline CDR1 is MNHEY and CDR2 is SVGEGT. Unmatched junction bases numbered 3, after V lost 4 bases and J lost 6 bases. The CDR3 consists of 14 residues. The CDR3 nucleotides are TGTGCCAGCAGTTTGGGACAGGGGGCGAATGGCTACACCTTC. It yields the protein CASSLGQGANGYTF.

The chain employs TRBV11-2 and TRBJ2-2; perhaps TRBD1 as D (5 bases). The germline V gene encodes CDR1 SGHAT and CDR2 FQNNGV. Trimming took off 4 bases at V and 1 base at J, with 10 bases between the two ends. The CDR3 has 15 amino acids. The CDR3 loop is CASSSGPLNTGELFF. In nucleotides, the CDR3 is TGTGCCAGCAGCTCAGGGCCTTTGAACACCGGGGAGCTGTTTTTT.

The rearrangement links TRBV29-1 to TRBJ1-2, with a weak D call TRBD1 (5 bases). V was cut by 6 bases and J by 7 bases, with 18 bases left in between. Germline V gene data show CDR1 as SQVTM and CDR2 as ANQGSEA. The CDR3 contains 13 residues. CDR3 nucleotides: TGCAGCGTCGGGGGATCAGGGTTCCGTGGCTACACCTTC. It is translated as CSVGGSGFRGYTF.

The chain joins TRBV6-5 to TRBJ1-3; TRBD1 might be the D (6 bases). Germline V CDR1 and CDR2: MNHEY, SVGAGI. The CDR3 has 16 residues. Trimming cost V 2 bases and J 2 bases, with 13 bases left between them. CDR3 bases: TGTGCCAGCAGTTACGACACGCAGGGGACTGGAAACACCATATATTTT. It translates to CASSYDTQGTGNTIYF.

The rearrangement uses TRBV7-8 and TRBJ2-7, with a weak D call TRBD1 (6 bases). The V and J ends lost 7 bases and 2 bases respectively, with 15 bases between them. The CDR3 is made up of 14 amino acids. CDR1 is SGHVS and CDR2 is FQNEAQ in the germline V gene. The CDR3 region has the DNA TGTGCCAGCATCCCCACAGGGTATACCTACGAGCAGTACTTC. Its protein product is CASIPTGYTYEQYF.

The chain recombines TRBV3-1 (or the pseudogene TRBV3-2) with TRBJ1-2, with 9 bases fitting TRBD1. CDR3 length: 14 residues. V shed 0 bases and J 8 bases; nucleotides not matched to a gene: 4. Germline CDR1 LGHDT, CDR2 YNNKEL (reference sequence). The CDR3 protein is CASSQDIGTGGYTF. CDR3 DNA: TGTGCCAGCAGCCAAGATATTGGGACAGGGGGCTACACCTTC.

This clone was picked up a small number of times. The genes are TRBV2 and TRBJ1-2; 9 bases agree with TRBD1. Germline V gives CDR1 SNHLY, CDR2 FYNNEI. Trimming cost V 3 bases and J 8 bases; bases outside gene matches: 13. The CDR3 totals 16 residues. The CDR3 sequence: CASSDLGQGIGEGYTF. The CDR3 DNA sequence: TGTGCCAGCAGTGATCTAGGACAGGGGATTGGTGAGGGCTACACCTTC.